This TCR beta chain was recorded in a study of T cell clonality in common variable immunodeficiency. General observations from the study: What drives increased CVID clonality needs T cell subpopulation sequencing. CVID subjects had higher TCRbeta clonality than healthy controls, most marked in about a third. Reportedly, TCR beta sequences from common variable immunodeficiency showed fewer deletions and N-nucleotide insertions.

There are 16 residues in the CDR3. Germline loops: CDR1 LNHDA, CDR2 SQIVND (reference sequence). V lost 4 bases to trimming and J lost 2 bases; unmatched junction nucleotides: 4. CVID and control samples used equivalent genomic DNA input. TCRdb keeps only in-frame clones here, not all; method: immunoSEQ multiplex PCR. This sample has about 52,000 clones, each found more than once. This clone was seen repeatedly, ten times or more. As yet, its antigen is unknown. From the germline J gene comes the end of the CDR3, since the read stops 3 residues before it. This chain joins TRBV19 and TRBJ2-2; TRBD1 matches 10 bases. The sequenced sample was peripheral blood mononuclear cells. The TCR originated in a person aged 18 to 70 in good health. CDR3 DNA, as far as it was read: TGTGCCAGTAGTAGGGGACAGGGGACTAACACCGGGGAG. Translated, it gives CASSRGQGTNTGE. The entire CDR3 sequence reads CASSRGQGTNTGELFF.